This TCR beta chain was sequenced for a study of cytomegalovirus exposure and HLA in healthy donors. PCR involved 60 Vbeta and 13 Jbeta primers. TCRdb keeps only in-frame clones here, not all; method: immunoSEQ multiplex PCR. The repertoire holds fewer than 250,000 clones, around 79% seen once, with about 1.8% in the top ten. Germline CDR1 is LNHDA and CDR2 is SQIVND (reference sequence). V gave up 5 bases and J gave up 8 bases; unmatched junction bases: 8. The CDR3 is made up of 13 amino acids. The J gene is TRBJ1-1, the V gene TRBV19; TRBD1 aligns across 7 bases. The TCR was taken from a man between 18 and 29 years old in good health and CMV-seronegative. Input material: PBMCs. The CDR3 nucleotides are TGTGCCAGTAGTGCCCAGACAGGGAGGGAAGCTTTCTTT. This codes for CASSAQTGREAFF.